This T cell receptor beta chain was sequenced in a study of beta chain features in type 1 diabetes. About the study: Patients looked much like healthy donors when it came to age, gender and cell yields.

TCRB transcripts that were expressed got sequenced, as all of the isolated RNA had been reverse transcribed. Produced via immunoSEQ multiplex PCR; TCRdb's table is partial and in-frame only. The data show 810,000 or so clones, 15% to 20% seen once. Sorting of CD4+ naive, central memory, regulatory and stem cell-like memory cells was performed via CD45RO/CCR7/CD25/CD127/CD95/CD27. General study points: For type 1 diabetes patients, VDJ junctions showed fewer insertions and more deletions. cDNA sequencing could over-represent cells with high TCR expression.

A word on this clone: The antigen is undetermined.

This receptor was obtained from a woman aged 18-29 years in good health. The sample was naive CD4+ T cells from blood.

The CDR3 here is CASSLEAGLYGYTF. For the CDR3, the DNA is TGTGCCAGCAGCTTAGAGGCAGGTCTCTATGGCTACACCTTC. The chain carries TRBV11-2 and TRBJ1-2; D is uncertain. V shed 0 bases and J shed 4 bases, with 9 bases lying between them. This CDR3 contains 14 residues. Per germline, CDR1 SGHAT and CDR2 FQNNGV.